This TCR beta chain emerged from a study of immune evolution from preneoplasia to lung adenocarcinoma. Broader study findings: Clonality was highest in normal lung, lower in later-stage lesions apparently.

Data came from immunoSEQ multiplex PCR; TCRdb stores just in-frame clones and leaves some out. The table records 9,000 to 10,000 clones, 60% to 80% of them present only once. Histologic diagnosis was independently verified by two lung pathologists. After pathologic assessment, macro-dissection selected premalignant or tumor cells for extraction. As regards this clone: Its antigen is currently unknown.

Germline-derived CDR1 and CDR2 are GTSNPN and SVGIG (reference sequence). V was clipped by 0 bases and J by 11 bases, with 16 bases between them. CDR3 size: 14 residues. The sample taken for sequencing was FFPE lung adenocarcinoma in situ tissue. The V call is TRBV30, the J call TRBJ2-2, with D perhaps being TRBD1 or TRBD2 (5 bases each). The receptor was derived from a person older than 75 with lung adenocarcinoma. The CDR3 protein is CAWSVRDGMRELFF. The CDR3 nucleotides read TGTGCCTGGAGTGTTAGGGACGGTATGAGAGAGCTGTTTTTT.